This passage covers 17 T cell receptor beta chains from one sample sequenced in a study of hypomethylating agent response in myelodysplastic syndrome. Here immunoSEQ multiplex PCR was the method, and the copy in TCRdb shows in-frame clones only, minus some. The data contain around 5,500 clones, roughly 90% of them singletons. This material consisted of bone marrow, taken before or after starting hypomethylating agent treatment for myelodysplastic syndrome (not recorded which). The source is a human donor with myelodysplastic syndrome.

The chain carries TRBV30 and TRBJ2-2; either TRBD1 or TRBD2 may fit D (6 bases each). V gave up 7 bases and J gave up 6 bases, with 15 bases separating them. This CDR3 spans 13 amino acids. Germline lookup yields CDR1 GTSNPN and CDR2 SVGIG (reference sequence). The CDR3 DNA is TGTGCCTCCCTCCTCCGGGGGCCCGGGGAGCTGTTTTTT. The encoded protein is CASLLRGPGELFF.

This clone was observed a single time. This sequence joins TRBV2 and TRBJ2-5, with TRBD2 matching over 7 bases. With 6 bases clipped from V and 1 base from J, the junction kept 8 bases outside the gene matches. The germline V gene encodes CDR1 SNHLY and CDR2 FYNNEI. CDR3 length: 15 residues. The CDR3 spells CASRREGWGQETQYF. The CDR3 DNA reads as TGTGCCAGCAGGAGGGAGGGTTGGGGCCAAGAGACCCAGTACTTC. Filled out from reference TRBV2 and TRBJ2-5, the complete variable domain reads EPEVTQTPSHQVTQMGQEVILRCVPISNHLYFYWYRQILGQKVEFLVSFYNNEISEKSEIFDDQFSVERPDGSNFTLKIRSTKLEDSAMYFCASRREGWGQETQYFGPGTRLLVL.

Here the CDR3 reads CASSLNLKETQYF. The CDR3 coding sequence is TGTGCCAGCAGCTTAAACCTCAAAGAGACCCAGTACTTC. The J gene is TRBJ2-5, the V gene TRBV7-7; no clear D gene. The CDR3 loop spans 13 amino acids. The germline CDR1 and CDR2 sequences are SSHAT and FNYEAQ (reference sequence). V was pared by 2 bases and J by 3 bases, with 7 bases between.

The chain employs TRBV5-6 and TRBJ1-1; 8 bases map to TRBD1. Germline V gives CDR1 SGHDT, CDR2 YYEEEE. Trimming at V came to 2 bases and at J to 1 base, leaving 10 bases not matched to a gene. CDR3 length equals 17 residues. CDR3 nucleotides: TGTGCCAGCAGCTTCCCAAGGCTGACAGGGGCGAACACTGAAGCTTTCTTT. This gives the protein CASSFPRLTGANTEAFF.

The rearrangement uses TRBV5-1 and TRBJ1-2; TRBD1 matches at 10 bases. Germline CDR1 is SGHRS and CDR2 is YFSETQ. CDR3 length: 13 amino acids. The junction had 9 bases not matched to a gene; V was cut back by 4 bases and J by 12 bases. In DNA form, the CDR3 reads TGCGCCAGCAGCAGAAAGGACAGGGGGAATGACACCTTC. Translating it yields CASSRKDRGNDTF.

The chain recombines TRBV27 with TRBJ1-2; tentative D call: TRBD1 (5 bases). Germline V gene data show CDR1 as MNHEY and CDR2 as SMNVEV (reference sequence). The CDR3 is made up of 12 amino acids. V lost 7 bases and J lost 4, with 10 bases in between. The CDR3 spells CASTRGVYGYTF. The DNA for the CDR3 is TGTGCCAGCACCCGAGGGGTCTATGGCTACACCTTC.

V gene TRBV29-1 combines with J gene TRBJ2-4; perhaps TRBD1 as D (5 bases). Trimming removed 5 bases from V and 1 base from J, with 21 bases in between. The CDR3 is 17 amino acids. The germline CDR1 and CDR2 sequences are SQVTM and ANQGSEA. CDR3 residues: CSVSAGQTFGAKNIQYF. CDR3 in DNA: TGCAGCGTTTCTGCAGGGCAAACGTTCGGGGCCAAAAACATTCAGTACTTC.

The chain joins TRBV9 to TRBJ2-3, with D maybe TRBD2 (6 bases). The CDR3 has 14 residues. The germline gives CDR1 SGDLS, CDR2 YYNGEE. Deletions cut 6 bases from V and 3 bases from J, with 14 bases between. The CDR3 DNA follows: TGTGCCAGCAACCTACTAGGAGGGACAGATACGCAGTATTTT. This encodes CASNLLGGTDTQYF.

This rearrangement joins TRBV9 to TRBJ2-1; no clear D gene. From germline, CDR1 is SGDLS and CDR2 YYNGEE. This CDR3 is 13 amino acids long. V lost 0 bases to trimming and J lost 9 bases, with 10 bases between them. CDR3 sequence reads: CASSVEGTGEQFF. The CDR3 nucleotides are TGTGCCAGCAGCGTAGAAGGCACCGGTGAGCAGTTCTTC. Variable domain in full (rest from reference TRBV9 and TRBJ2-1): DSGVTQTPKHLITATGQRVTLRCSPRSGDLSVYWYQQSLDQGLQFLIQYYNGEERAKGNILERFSAQQFPDLHSELNLSSLELGDSALYFCASSVEGTGEQFFGPGTRLTVL.

J is TRBJ2-3 and V is TRBV6-5; D could derive from TRBD1 or TRBD2 (5 bases each). The CDR3 extends over 15 amino acids. Germline-derived CDR1 and CDR2 are MNHEY and SVGAGI. V lost 4 bases and J 6 bases, leaving 17 bases between the germline ends. CDR3 in DNA: TGTGCCAGCAGTTCCCGGGACCGGAGGTCCGATACGCAGTATTTT. Translation gives CASSSRDRRSDTQYF.

The V call is TRBV7-2, the J call TRBJ2-4; D call uncertain. CDR1 is SGHTA, CDR2 FQGNSA, per germline. CDR3 size: 13 residues. V was shortened by 4 bases and J by 9 bases, with 13 bases between the two germline ends. For the CDR3, the DNA is TGTGCCAGCAGCTGGCACCGCCAGAGCATTCAGTACTTC. Translation: CASSWHRQSIQYF. Drawing the rest from reference TRBV7-2 and TRBJ2-4, the complete variable domain is GAGVSQSPSNKVTEKGKDVELRCDPISGHTALYWYRQSLGQGLEFLIYFQGNSAPDKSGLPSDRFSAERTGGSVSTLTIQRTQQEDSAVYLCASSWHRQSIQYFGAGTRLSVL.

The J gene is TRBJ2-7, the V gene TRBV7-9, with D perhaps TRBD2 (6 bases). Per germline, CDR1 SEHNR and CDR2 FQNEAQ (reference sequence). The CDR3 consists of 12 residues. Trimming cost V 4 bases and J 3 bases, with 7 bases left between them. CDR3 protein: CASSYGGYEQYF. CDR3 coding DNA: TGTGCCAGCAGCTACGGGGGCTACGAGCAGTACTTC.

This clone has just a few counts. In DNA form, the CDR3 reads TGCAGCGTCATGAAGTTAGCCAAAAACATTCAGTACTTC. Protein sequence: CSVMKLAKNIQYF. The V call is TRBV29-1, the J call TRBJ2-4; no definite D call. V was trimmed by 6 bases and J by 0 bases, leaving 9 bases between them. CDR1 and CDR2 (germline): SQVTM, ANQGSEA. The CDR3 runs to 13 residues.

In DNA, the CDR3 is TGTGCCAGCTCCCACAAAACTTCGACCGGTAGTAGCACAGATACGCAGTATTTT. This encodes CASSHKTSTGSSTDTQYF. J is TRBJ2-3 and V is TRBV18; D unresolved. This CDR3 spans 18 amino acids. Germline assignment: CDR1 KGHSH and CDR2 LQKENI. The V end was cut by 6 bases, the J end by 0 bases, with 22 bases between.

The J gene is TRBJ2-5, the V gene TRBV20-1; 7 nucleotides align to TRBD2. Trimming removed 5 bases from V and 5 bases from J; junction bases left unmatched: 2. The V gene's germline CDR1 is DFQATT and CDR2 SNEGSKA (reference sequence). This CDR3 contains 11 residues. DNA of the CDR3: TGCAGTGCTCCCGGGAGGGAGACCCAGTACTTC. It codes for CSAPGRETQYF.

V and J are TRBV5-1 and TRBJ2-2; TRBD1 is a possible D gene (5 bases). This CDR3 has 14 amino acids. Trimming pared 4 bases from V and 3 bases from J, leaving 10 bases between. Germline lookup yields CDR1 SGHRS and CDR2 YFSETQ. The CDR3 coding sequence is TGCGCCAGCAGCACAGGACACGACACCGGGGAGCTGTTTTTT. This sequence encodes CASSTGHDTGELFF.

The chain uses TRBV2 and TRBJ2-2; 8 bases are shared with TRBD2. The CDR3 sequence is 15 residues long. CDR1 is SNHLY and CDR2 is FYNNEI in the germline V gene. Trimming at V came to 7 bases and at J to 2 bases, leaving 6 bases not matched to a gene. The CDR3 nucleotides read TGTGCCAGCATATTCCTAGCGGGTAACACCGGGGAGCTGTTTTTT. It yields the protein CASIFLAGNTGELFF.